The rows below give T cell receptor beta chains drawn from one sample of a study of cytomegalovirus exposure and HLA in healthy donors. Only in-frame clones appear in the TCRdb table, and some are missing; sequencing was by immunoSEQ multiplex PCR. The sample contains 160,000 or so clones, 70% to 85% of which appear only once. What was sequenced was PBMCs. These receptors were obtained from a human donor in good health. The CDR3 runs from the conserved cysteine through the conserved F or W. The D gene is left open where the match is weak. Not every row has a clone size; where given, it reads once, few, many or a size class.

cdr3_aa	cdr3_nt	d_call	v_call	j_call	clone_size
CASSTQGAGQPQHF	TGTGCCAGTAGTACCCAGGGGGCCGGTCAGCCCCAGCATTTT	TRBD1	TRBV19	TRBJ1-5	NA
CASNGMNTEAFF	TGTGCCAGTAACGGTATGAACACTGAAGCTTTCTTT	NA	TRBV19	TRBJ1-1	NA
CASNRGQGAYGYTF	TGTGCCAGCAACCGTGGACAGGGCGCCTATGGCTACACCTTC	TRBD1	TRBV6-5	TRBJ1-2	NA
CASSLITSGGTDTQYF	TGTGCCAGCAGCTTGATTACTAGCGGGGGGACAGATACGCAGTATTTT	TRBD2	TRBV5-6	TRBJ2-3	NA
CASSGSSEAFF	TGCGCCAGCAGTGGTAGCTCTGAAGCTTTCTTT	NA	TRBV10-2	TRBJ1-1	NA
CASSPTAFNQPQHF	TGTGCCAGCAGTCCGACAGCCTTCAATCAGCCCCAGCATTTT	NA	TRBV28	TRBJ1-5	NA
CASSLTEVDRRGDYGYTF	TGTGCCAGCAGCTTAACAGAAGTTGACAGGCGGGGGGACTATGGCTACACCTTC	NA	TRBV7-9	TRBJ1-2	NA
CASSHGTGANVEQYF	TGTGCCAGCAGCCACGGGACAGGGGCGAACGTCGAGCAGTACTTC	TRBD1	TRBV6-1	TRBJ2-7	NA
CASSLLAGADTQYF	TGTGCCAGCAGCTTACTAGCGGGGGCGGATACGCAGTATTTT	TRBD2	TRBV5-4	TRBJ2-3	NA
CASREEKLFF	TGTGCCAGCAGAGAGGAAAAACTGTTTTTT	NA	TRBV2	TRBJ1-4	few
CASSVEQGTEAFF	TGTGCCAGCAGCGTAGAGCAGGGGACTGAAGCTTTCTTT	NA	TRBV9	TRBJ1-1	NA
CASSLVAGGNTIYF	TGCGCCAGCAGCTTGGTTGCGGGTGGAAACACCATATATTTT	NA	TRBV5-1	TRBJ1-3	NA
CASSQDRGTDTQYF	TGCGCCAGCAGCCAAGATCGGGGAACAGATACGCAGTATTTT	NA	TRBV4-1	TRBJ2-3	NA
CASSLGEHNPTTTQYF	TGTGCCAGCAGCTTGGGAGAGCACAACCCGACAACTACGCAGTATTTT	NA	TRBV5-4	TRBJ2-3	NA
CASSFSLNTGELFF	TGTGCCAGCAGCTTCTCTCTGAACACCGGGGAGCTGTTTTTT	NA	TRBV5-4	TRBJ2-2	NA
CASSVQGIGKLFF	TGTGCCAGCAGCGTACAGGGAATCGGAAAACTGTTTTTT	NA	TRBV7-8	TRBJ1-4	few
CASSPTLSRVPIPIEQYF	TGTGCCAGCAGCCCGACCCTTTCGCGGGTTCCCATCCCCATCGAGCAGTACTTC	NA	TRBV7-9	TRBJ2-7	once
CASRLTTGANEQFF	TGTGCCAGCAGACTGACGACAGGCGCCAATGAGCAGTTCTTC	NA	TRBV27	TRBJ2-1	NA
CASSQGGLAGTQAYEQYF	TGCGCCAGCAGCCAAGGGGGACTAGCGGGGACTCAGGCCTACGAGCAGTACTTC	TRBD2	TRBV4-1	TRBJ2-7	NA
CASTQSRTGRSPLHF	TGTGCCAGTACCCAATCCCGGACAGGGAGGTCACCCCTCCACTTT	TRBD1	TRBV19	TRBJ1-6	NA